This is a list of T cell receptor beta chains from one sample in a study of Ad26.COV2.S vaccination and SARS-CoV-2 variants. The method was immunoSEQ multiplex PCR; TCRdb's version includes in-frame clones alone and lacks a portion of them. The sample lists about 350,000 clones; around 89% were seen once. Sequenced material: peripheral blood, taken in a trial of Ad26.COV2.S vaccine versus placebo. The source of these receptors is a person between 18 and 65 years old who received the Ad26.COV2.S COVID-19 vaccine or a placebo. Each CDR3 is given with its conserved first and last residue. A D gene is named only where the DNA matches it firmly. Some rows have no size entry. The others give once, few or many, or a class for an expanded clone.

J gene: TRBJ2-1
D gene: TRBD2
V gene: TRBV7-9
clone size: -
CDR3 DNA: TGTGCCAGCAGAAGGACTAGCAATCCCTACAATGAGCAGTTCTTC
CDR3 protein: CASRRTSNPYNEQFF

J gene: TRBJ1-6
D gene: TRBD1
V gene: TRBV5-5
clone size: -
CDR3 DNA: TGTGCCAGCAGCTGGACAGGGATGGAGAATTCACCCCTCCACTTT
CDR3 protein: CASSWTGMENSPLHF

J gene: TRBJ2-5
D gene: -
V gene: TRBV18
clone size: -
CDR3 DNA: TGTGCCAGCTCCCCCTCTAAGATACAAGAGACCCAGTACTTC
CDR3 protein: CASSPSKIQETQYF

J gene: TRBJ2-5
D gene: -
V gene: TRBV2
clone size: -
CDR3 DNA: TGTGCCAGCAGTGAATTAGGGGGGGAAGAGACCCAGTACTTC
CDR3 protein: CASSELGGEETQYF

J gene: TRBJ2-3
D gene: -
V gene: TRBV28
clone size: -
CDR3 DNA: TGTGCCAGCAGTTTATGGGGGACGGCTAGCACAGATACGCAGTATTTT
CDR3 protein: CASSLWGTASTDTQYF

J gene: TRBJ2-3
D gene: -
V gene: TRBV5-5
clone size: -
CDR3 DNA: TGTGCCAGCAGCTTCGATGGGGGACACACAGATACGCAGTATTTT
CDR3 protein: CASSFDGGHTDTQYF

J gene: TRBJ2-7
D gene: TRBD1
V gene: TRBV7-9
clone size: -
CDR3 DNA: TGTGCCAGCAGCCACAGGGGGCGCGGGGAGCAGTACTTC
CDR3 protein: CASSHRGRGEQYF

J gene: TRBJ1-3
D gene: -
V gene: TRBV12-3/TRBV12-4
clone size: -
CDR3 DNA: TGTGCCAGCAGCACGGGTGGAAACACCATATATTTT
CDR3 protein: CASSTGGNTIYF

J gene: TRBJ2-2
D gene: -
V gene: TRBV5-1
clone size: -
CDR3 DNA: TGCGCCAGCAGCCGTTGGGACACCAACACCGGGGAGCTGTTTTTT
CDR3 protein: CASSRWDTNTGELFF

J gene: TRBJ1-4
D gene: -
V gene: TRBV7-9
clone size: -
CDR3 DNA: TGTGCCAGCAGCCCGTCTGCCAGGGGATATGAAAAACTGTTTTTT
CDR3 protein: CASSPSARGYEKLFF

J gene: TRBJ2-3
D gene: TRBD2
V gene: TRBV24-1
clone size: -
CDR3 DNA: TGTGCCACCAGTGATTCTACGACTAGCGAGTACACAGATACGCAGTATTTT
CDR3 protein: CATSDSTTSEYTDTQYF

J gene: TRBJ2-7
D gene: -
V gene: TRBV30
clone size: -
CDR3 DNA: TGTGCCTGGAGTAGGGACCGCTCGGCCTACGAGCAGTACTTC
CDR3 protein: CAWSRDRSAYEQYF

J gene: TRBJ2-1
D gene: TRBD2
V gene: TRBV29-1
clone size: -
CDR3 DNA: TGCAGCGTTGGAGGTAGCGGGACGAGCTCCTACAATGAGCAGTTCTTC
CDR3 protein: CSVGGSGTSSYNEQFF

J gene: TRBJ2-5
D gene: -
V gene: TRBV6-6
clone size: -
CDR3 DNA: TGTGCCAGCAGTTACGGGGGTGGTAATCAAGAGACCCAGTACTTC
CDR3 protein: CASSYGGGNQETQYF

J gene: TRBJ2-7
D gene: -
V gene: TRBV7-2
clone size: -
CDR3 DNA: TGTGCCAGCAGCTTAGGGTCAGCAGGGGCGATCTACGAGCAGTACTTC
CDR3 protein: CASSLGSAGAIYEQYF

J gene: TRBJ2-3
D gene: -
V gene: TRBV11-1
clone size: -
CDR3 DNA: TGTGCCAGCAGCTTAGACATCGGCACAGATACGCAGTATTTT
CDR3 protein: CASSLDIGTDTQYF

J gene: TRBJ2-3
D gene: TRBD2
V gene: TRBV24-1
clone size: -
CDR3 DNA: TGTGCCACCAGTGATCTGGGTAGCGGGAGCGATACGCAGTATTTT
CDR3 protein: CATSDLGSGSDTQYF

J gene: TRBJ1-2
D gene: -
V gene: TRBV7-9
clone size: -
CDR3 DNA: TGTGCCAGCAGCTTAGGTAACCGAAATATATATGGCTACACCTTC
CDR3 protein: CASSLGNRNIYGYTF

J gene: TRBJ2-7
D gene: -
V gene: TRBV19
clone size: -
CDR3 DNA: TGTGCCAGTAGTCAACTAGGAAAGGGGGACTTCGAGCAGTACTTC
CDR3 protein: CASSQLGKGDFEQYF

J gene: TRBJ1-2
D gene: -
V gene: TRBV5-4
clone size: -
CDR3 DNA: TGTGCCAGCAGCTTTGGCAGGGACTATGGCTACACCTTC
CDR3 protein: CASSFGRDYGYTF

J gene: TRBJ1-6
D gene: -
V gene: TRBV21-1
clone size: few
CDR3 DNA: TGTGCCAGCAGCAAAGCGCTTGGTCATCGCAGCTCCTATAATTCACCCCTCCACTTT
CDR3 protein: CASSKALGHRSSYNSPLHF

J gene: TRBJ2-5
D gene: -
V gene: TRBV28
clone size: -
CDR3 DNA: TGTGCCAGCAGTTTACTTGGTAGCGTGACCCAAGAGACCCAGTACTTC
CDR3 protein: CASSLLGSVTQETQYF

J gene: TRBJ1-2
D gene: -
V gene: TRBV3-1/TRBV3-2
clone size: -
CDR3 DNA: TGTGCCAGCAGCCAAGAAGTGGCAGATACCCTCCCTAGGGGCTATGGCTACACCTTC
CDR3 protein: CASSQEVADTLPRGYGYTF

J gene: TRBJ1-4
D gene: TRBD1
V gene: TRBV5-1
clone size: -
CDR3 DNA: TGCGCCAGCAGCCCCGGACAGACAGGGCCGAGTGAAAAACTGTTTTTT
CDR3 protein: CASSPGQTGPSEKLFF

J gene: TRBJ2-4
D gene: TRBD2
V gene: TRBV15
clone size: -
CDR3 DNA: TGTGCCACCAGCAGAGGTGCATTTGGACTAGCGGGAAACATTCAGTACTTC
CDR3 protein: CATSRGAFGLAGNIQYF

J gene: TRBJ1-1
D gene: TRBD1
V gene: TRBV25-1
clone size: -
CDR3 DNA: TGTGCCAGCAGGAATCCGGGGACAGGGGAACAGACTTTCTTT
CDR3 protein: CASRNPGTGEQTFF

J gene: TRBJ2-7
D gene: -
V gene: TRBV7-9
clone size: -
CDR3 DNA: TGTGCCAGCAGCCCCCCCAGTGCGAGCTACGAGCAGTACTTC
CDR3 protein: CASSPPSASYEQYF

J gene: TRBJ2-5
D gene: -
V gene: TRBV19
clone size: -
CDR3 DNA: TGTGCCACCGGACAGTACCAAGAGACCCAGTACTTC
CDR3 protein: CATGQYQETQYF

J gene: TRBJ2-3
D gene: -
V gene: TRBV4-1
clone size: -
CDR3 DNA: TGCGCCAGCAGAGGGCAGCCTACCAGCACAGATACGCAGTATTTT
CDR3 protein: CASRGQPTSTDTQYF

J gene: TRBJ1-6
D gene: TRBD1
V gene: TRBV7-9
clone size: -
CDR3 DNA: TGTGCCAGCAGCTTAAAGGACAGGGGTTCACCCCTCCACTTT
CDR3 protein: CASSLKDRGSPLHF